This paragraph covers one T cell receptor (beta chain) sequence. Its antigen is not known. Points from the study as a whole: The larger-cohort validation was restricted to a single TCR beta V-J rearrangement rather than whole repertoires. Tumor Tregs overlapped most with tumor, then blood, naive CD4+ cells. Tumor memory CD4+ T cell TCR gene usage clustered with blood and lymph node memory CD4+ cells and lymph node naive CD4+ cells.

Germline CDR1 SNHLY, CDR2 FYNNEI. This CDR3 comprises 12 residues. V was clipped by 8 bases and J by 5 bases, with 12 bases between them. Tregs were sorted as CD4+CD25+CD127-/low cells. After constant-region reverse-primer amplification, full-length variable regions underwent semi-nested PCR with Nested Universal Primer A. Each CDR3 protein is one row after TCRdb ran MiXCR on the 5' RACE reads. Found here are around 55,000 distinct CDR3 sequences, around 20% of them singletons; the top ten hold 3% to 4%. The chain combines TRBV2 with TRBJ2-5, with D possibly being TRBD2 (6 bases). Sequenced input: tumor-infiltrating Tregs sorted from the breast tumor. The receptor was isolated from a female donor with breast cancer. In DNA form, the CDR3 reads TGTGCCAGCCAGTCGGCGGGGGAGACCCAGTACTTC. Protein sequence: CASQSAGETQYF.